Listed below are T cell receptor beta chains from one sample, sequenced in a study of cytomegalovirus exposure and HLA in healthy donors. Sequencing used immunoSEQ multiplex PCR; TCRdb keeps in-frame clones, though not all of them. Here the sample spans some 99,000 clones, 74% being singletons. The sequenced sample was PBMCs. The origin of the receptors is a male donor in good health and CMV-seronegative. Both conserved end residues are part of each CDR3. D genes are given only for firm matches. Size values are once, few and many counts, or a class for expanded clones, and some rows have none.

j_call	v_call	d_call	clone_size	cdr3_nt	cdr3_aa
TRBJ2-5	TRBV13	TRBD2	NA	TGTGCCAGCAGCTTAAGGGGACTAGCGGGACCCCAGTACCAAGAGACCCAGTACTTC	CASSLRGLAGPQYQETQYF
TRBJ1-1	TRBV18	NA	NA	TGTGCCAGCTCGGCCCCCCGGGCAGGGACTGAAGCTTTCTTT	CASSAPRAGTEAFF
TRBJ2-5	TRBV7-2	NA	NA	TGTGCCAGCAGCGTGAAGAGGGCCCAAGAGACCCAGTACTTC	CASSVKRAQETQYF
TRBJ2-7	TRBV7-2	NA	NA	TGTGCCAGCAGCTTATTCACCGGGAGCTACGAGCAGTACTTC	CASSLFTGSYEQYF
TRBJ2-5	TRBV7-2	NA	NA	TGTGCCAGCAGCTTGATTGGGGCGGGGCAAGAGACCCAGTACTTC	CASSLIGAGQETQYF
TRBJ2-1	TRBV5-1	TRBD1	NA	TGCGCCAGCAGCTTGGATGGACAGGGACCTAATGAGCAGTTCTTC	CASSLDGQGPNEQFF
TRBJ2-7	TRBV5-1	TRBD2	NA	TGCGCCAGCAGCGCGACTAGCGGCTTCTCCTACGAGCAGTACTTC	CASSATSGFSYEQYF
TRBJ2-1	TRBV5-1	TRBD2	NA	TGCGCCAGCAGCCACGGACTAGCGGCTAACAATGAGCAGTTCTTC	CASSHGLAANNEQFF
TRBJ2-7	TRBV6-5	TRBD2	NA	TGTGCCAGCAGTCGGACTAGCGGGAACTTAGGGCAGTACTTC	CASSRTSGNLGQYF
TRBJ1-1	TRBV9	TRBD1	NA	TGTGCCAGCAGCCCCCCCCGGACAGGGGAAGCTTTCTTT	CASSPPRTGEAFF
TRBJ1-2	TRBV18	TRBD1	NA	TGTGCCAGCTCACCGGAGTCCGGGACAGCCGCCGCCCTTAACTATGGCTACACCTTC	CASSPESGTAAALNYGYTF
TRBJ2-7	TRBV28	TRBD2	NA	TGTGCCAGCAGTTTATCCCGGGAGGCGACCTACGAGCAGTACTTC	CASSLSREATYEQYF
TRBJ2-7	TRBV5-1	TRBD1	few	TGCGCCAGCAGCTTGTTCCTAAGAGGACAGGGCGGGTACGAGCAGTACTTC	CASSLFLRGQGGYEQYF
TRBJ1-2	TRBV29-1	NA	NA	TGCAGCGTTGAAGACACAGTGTGGCCTCACTATGGCTACACCTTC	CSVEDTVWPHYGYTF
TRBJ1-5	TRBV11-2	NA	NA	TGTGCCAGCAGCTTAGCTGCGGGGACGGGTCAGCCCCAGCATTTT	CASSLAAGTGQPQHF
TRBJ2-1	TRBV2	NA	NA	TGTGCCAGCGGACCCATGGGCGCCAGGGGTGGCCATGAGCAGTTCTTC	CASGPMGARGGHEQFF
TRBJ2-2	TRBV5-1	TRBD2	NA	TGCGCCAGCAGTCGTACTAGCGGGTCTAACACCGGGGAGCTGTTTTTT	CASSRTSGSNTGELFF
TRBJ2-1	TRBV7-9	TRBD1	NA	TGTGCCAGCAGCTTTGGTGCGGACAGGGGAAATGAGCAGTTCTTC	CASSFGADRGNEQFF
TRBJ2-1	TRBV4-1	NA	once	TGCGCCAGCAGCCAAGAGAGTAGCGCGATTTCCTACAATGAGCAGTTCTTC	CASSQESSAISYNEQFF
TRBJ2-3	TRBV30	TRBD2	NA	TGTGCCTGGAGTGGGCTAGCGGCCACAGATACGCAGTATTTT	CAWSGLAATDTQYF
TRBJ2-5	TRBV6-5	TRBD2	NA	TGTGCCAGCAGTTCCTGGGGACTAGCGGACCAAGAGACCCAGTACTTC	CASSSWGLADQETQYF
TRBJ1-1	TRBV14	TRBD1	few	TGTGCCAGCAGCCGTCGGACAGGGCGAAACACTGAAGCTTTCTTT	CASSRRTGRNTEAFF